These 27 T cell receptor beta chains came from one sample sequenced in a study of blood T cell repertoires in COVID-19. Assay used: immunoSEQ multiplex PCR; TCRdb lists only in-frame clones, some missing. Altogether 80,000 to 95,000 clones are present, 89% being singletons, with the ten largest covering about 3.4%. The specimen was peripheral blood. Receptor source: a woman in her seventies with acute or convalescent COVID-19.

This clone was observed a single time. The chain combines TRBV14 with TRBJ2-1; 8 nucleotides agree with TRBD2. Germline trimming cut 0 bases from V and 3 bases from J; bases unmatched to any gene: 10. Germline assignment: CDR1 SGHDN and CDR2 FVKESK. The CDR3 sequence is 18 residues long. The CDR3 DNA follows: TGTGCCAGCAGCCAAGAGGGGTTGAGCGGGAGTATCTACAATGAGCAGTTCTTC. Protein: CASSQEGLSGSIYNEQFF. The entire variable domain, with the rest obtained from reference TRBV14 and TRBJ2-1, is as follows: EAGVTQFPSHSVIEKGQTVTLRCDPISGHDNLYWYRRVMGKEIKFLLHFVKESKQDESGMPNNRFLAERTGGTYSTLKVQPAELEDSGVYFCASSQEGLSGSIYNEQFFGPGTRLTVL.

The rearrangement links TRBV19 to TRBJ1-5; possibly TRBD1 for D (5 bases). This CDR3 comprises 15 residues. V lost 6 bases and J lost 3, with 15 bases in between. Germline CDR1 LNHDA, CDR2 SQIVND (reference sequence). The CDR3 loop is CASSPTASVNQPQHF. The CDR3 DNA reads TGTGCCAGTAGCCCGACAGCCTCGGTCAATCAGCCCCAGCATTTT. Variable domain in full (rest from reference TRBV19 and TRBJ1-5): DGGITQSPKYLFRKEGQNVTLSCEQNLNHDAMYWYRQDPGQGLRLIYYSQIVNDFQKGDIAEGYSVSREKKESFPLTVTSAQKNPTAFYLCASSPTASVNQPQHFGDGTRLSIL.

The V and J genes are TRBV5-5 and TRBJ2-3; TRBD2 agrees at 8 bases. The junction had 18 bases not matched to a gene; V was cut back by 9 bases and J by 3 bases. CDR3 length: 17 residues. Germline V gives CDR1 SGHKS, CDR2 YYEKEE (reference sequence). Written as DNA, the CDR3 is TGTGCCACCCACCGGGGGGGCCGGGGGGCGACGACAGATACGCAGTATTTT. This gives the protein CATHRGGRGATTDTQYF.

The V call is TRBV7-8, the J call TRBJ2-3, with 8 bases identical to TRBD1. Germline CDR1 is SGHVS and CDR2 is FQNEAQ. The V segment lost 4 bases and the J segment 4 bases; nucleotides outside the gene matches: 4. The CDR3 is made up of 14 amino acids. The CDR3 protein is CASSYRQGSDTQYF. In DNA form, the CDR3 reads TGTGCCAGCAGCTATCGACAGGGGTCAGATACGCAGTATTTT. The full variable domain, rest sourced from reference TRBV7-8 and TRBJ2-3, is GAGVSQSPRYKVAKRGQDVALRCDPISGHVSLFWYQQALGQGPEFLTYFQNEAQLDKSGLPSDRFFAERPEGSVSTLKIQRTQQEDSAVYLCASSYRQGSDTQYFGPGTRLTVL.

The gene calls are TRBV28 and TRBJ1-2; D might be TRBD1 (6 bases). The CDR3 contains 15 residues. CDR1 MDHEN and CDR2 SYDVKM come from the germline V gene. Trimming left V 2 bases short and J 3 bases short, with 13 bases between. The CDR3 DNA reads TGTGCCAGCAGTTTAGGTACAGGGCGAGACTATGGCTACACCTTC. Its protein product is CASSLGTGRDYGYTF.

The V gene is TRBV18, the J gene TRBJ1-1; D gene ambiguous. Germline V gene data show CDR1 as KGHSH and CDR2 as LQKENI. CDR3 length: 12 residues. Trimming left V 3 bases short and J 1 base short, with 3 bases between. CDR3 protein: CASSPRNTEAFF. The CDR3 DNA follows: TGTGCCAGCTCACCTCGGAACACTGAAGCTTTCTTT.

This chain uses TRBV9 with TRBJ1-4, with D tentatively TRBD1 (5 bases). Germline CDR1 reads SGDLS; CDR2 reads YYNGEE. V dropped 0 bases and J dropped 4 bases, with 10 bases sitting between them. The length of the CDR3 is 15 residues. The CDR3 DNA reads as TGTGCCAGCAGCGTAGAAACAGGTCATAATGAAAAACTGTTTTTT. Translating gives CASSVETGHNEKLFF.

The V and J genes are TRBV29-1 and TRBJ2-3; the D gene is possibly TRBD2 (6 bases). Deletions cut 4 bases from V and 12 bases from J, with 17 bases between. This CDR3 is built from 12 residues. Germline values: CDR1 SQVTM, CDR2 ANQGSEA. CDR3 in amino acids: CSVGLDKGPQYF. As DNA, the CDR3 is TGCAGCGTTGGACTAGATAAGGGCCCCCAGTATTTT.

The chain recombines TRBV6-5 with TRBJ1-4, with D tentatively TRBD1 (6 bases). This CDR3 spans 13 amino acids. Germline CDR1 is MNHEY and CDR2 is SVGAGI. The V end lost 1 base, the J end lost 11 bases, and 11 bases lay between the germline ends. CDR3 loop: CASSYLQGSKLFF. The CDR3 DNA follows: TGTGCCAGCAGTTACTTGCAGGGGTCGAAACTGTTTTTT.

The chain combines TRBV6-5 with TRBJ1-3; D unresolved. This CDR3 region has 11 residues. The germline gives CDR1 MNHEY, CDR2 SVGAGI. Trimming cost V 6 bases and J 7 bases, with 7 bases left between them. The CDR3 loop is CASRNGNTIYF. The DNA for the CDR3 is TGTGCCAGCAGAAACGGGAACACCATATATTTT.

The rearrangement joins TRBV10-3 to TRBJ1-5; D unresolved. CDR1 ENHRY and CDR2 SYGVKD come from the germline V gene. This CDR3 has 15 amino acids. V was cut by 0 bases and J by 6 bases, with 12 bases left in between. CDR3 protein: CAISESAVLAQPQHF. The CDR3, as DNA: TGTGCCATCAGTGAGTCGGCCGTACTAGCTCAGCCCCAGCATTTT.

The rearrangement links TRBV5-4 to TRBJ2-7; TRBD2 aligns across 14 bases. V gave up 4 bases and J gave up 3 bases; unmatched junction bases: 6. CDR1 is SGHNT, CDR2 YYREEE, per germline (reference sequence). This CDR3 spans 16 amino acids. CDR3 sequence (DNA): TGTGCCAGCAGCGGTTATGGGACTAGCGGGAGCTACGAGCAGTACTTC. Residues: CASSGYGTSGSYEQYF.

This clone was seen once. The rearrangement links TRBV5-1 to TRBJ1-6, with 10 bases fitting TRBD1. The CDR3 contains 14 residues. Germline values: CDR1 SGHRS, CDR2 YFSETQ. Losses at the gene ends were 7 bases for V and 11 bases for J; bases not matched to a gene: 9. The CDR3: CASRIWDRGTPLHF. In DNA form, the CDR3 reads TGCGCCAGCCGTATATGGGACAGGGGAACACCCCTCCACTTT. Variable domain in full (rest from reference TRBV5-1 and TRBJ1-6): KAGVTQTPRYLIKTRGQQVTLSCSPISGHRSVSWYQQTPGQGLQFLFEYFSETQRNKGNFPGRFSGRQFSNSRSEMNVSTLELGDSALYLCASRIWDRGTPLHFGNGTRLTVT.

This chain links TRBV5-1 with TRBJ2-3; 8 positions agree with TRBD2. The junction had 2 bases not matched to a gene; V was cut back by 4 bases and J by 4 bases. This CDR3 is built from 13 residues. Per the germline V gene, CDR1 is SGHRS and CDR2 is YFSETQ. DNA of the CDR3: TGCGCCAGCAGCCCGGGGGGGCCAGATACGCAGTATTTT. Translating it yields CASSPGGPDTQYF.

V and J are TRBV19 and TRBJ1-5, with D perhaps TRBD1 (5 bases). The CDR3 runs to 13 residues. The V and J ends lost 4 bases and 6 bases respectively, with 10 bases between them. Germline-derived CDR1 and CDR2 are LNHDA and SQIVND (reference sequence). Here the CDR3 DNA reads TGTGCCAGTAGTAGGTCGACAGCTCAGCCCCAGCATTTT. This gives the protein CASSRSTAQPQHF.

The rearrangement uses TRBV29-1 and TRBJ2-1, with a possible D match to TRBD1 (5 bases). This CDR3 spans 12 amino acids. Trimming cost V 8 bases and J 9 bases, with 17 bases left between them. CDR1 SQVTM and CDR2 ANQGSEA come from the germline V gene. CDR3 region: CSTLTPGREQFF. The DNA of the CDR3 is TGCAGCACATTAACCCCAGGGCGTGAGCAGTTCTTC.

This clone was seen more than once but under ten times. This sequence joins TRBV5-1 and TRBJ1-1; 7 bases are a match to TRBD1. CDR1 and CDR2 (germline): SGHRS, YFSETQ. The trim removed 4 bases at V and 1 base at J, leaving 4 bases unmatched. The CDR3 contains 14 residues. The CDR3 coding sequence is TGCGCCAGCAGCCAGACAGGGAAGAACACTGAAGCTTTCTTT. The encoded protein is CASSQTGKNTEAFF.

In this sample, this clone turned up once. This sequence joins TRBV6-5 and TRBJ1-1; D may be TRBD1 (6 bases). The V gene's germline CDR1 is MNHEY and CDR2 SVGAGI. CDR3 size: 15 residues. Trimming pared 6 bases from V and 5 bases from J, leaving 19 bases between. This CDR3 reads CASRPSQGSRTEAFF. The CDR3 DNA reads TGTGCCAGCAGGCCCTCTCAGGGGAGTCGGACTGAAGCTTTCTTT.

The V gene is TRBV19, the J gene TRBJ1-6; 7 nucleotides line up with TRBD1. From germline, CDR1 is LNHDA and CDR2 SQIVND (reference sequence). This CDR3 has 14 amino acids. Trimming at V came to 4 bases and at J to 10 bases, leaving 7 bases not matched to a gene. CDR3 coding DNA: TGTGCCAGTAGTAGACAGGGTCTTGGATCACCCCTCCACTTT. Translating gives CASSRQGLGSPLHF.

The chain recombines TRBV29-1 with TRBJ1-4; the D gene is possibly TRBD1 (6 bases). Trimming removed 4 bases at V and 8 bases at J, with 11 bases between. Germline V lookup: CDR1 SQVTM, CDR2 ANQGSEA. The CDR3 runs 12 residues. The CDR3 nucleotides are TGCAGCGTTGTGGGGGCCGGGGAAAAACTGTTTTTT. It translates to CSVVGAGEKLFF.

The chain combines TRBV4-2 with TRBJ2-3, with TRBD2 matching over 10 bases. V was clipped by 0 bases and J by 3 bases; unmatched bases: 6. CDR3 size: 17 residues. Germline V gene data show CDR1 as LGHNA and CDR2 as YNFKEQ. The CDR3 is CASSQDAASGGTDTQYF. The CDR3 DNA reads TGTGCCAGCAGCCAAGATGCGGCTAGCGGGGGAACAGATACGCAGTATTTT.

CDR3 sequence: CASSLRGRAGDTQYF. As DNA, the CDR3 is TGTGCCAGCAGTTTACGCGGGAGGGCCGGAGATACGCAGTATTTT. The rearrangement joins TRBV28 to TRBJ2-3, with 9 nucleotides matching TRBD2. The V and J ends lost 2 bases and 5 bases, in that order; junction bases with no gene match: 5. The germline gives CDR1 MDHEN, CDR2 SYDVKM. CDR3 length: 15 amino acids.

The CDR3 protein is CASEQGLSETQYF. The CDR3 nucleotides read TGTGCCAGCGAACAGGGGTTGAGCGAGACCCAGTACTTC. J is TRBJ2-5 and V is TRBV6-5; 7 positions match TRBD1. Germline CDR1 and CDR2: MNHEY and SVGAGI. The CDR3 runs 13 residues. The V and J ends lost 8 bases and 5 bases, in that order; junction bases with no gene match: 8.

The rearrangement joins TRBV5-1 to TRBJ1-2; 9 bases agree with TRBD1. Per the germline V gene, CDR1 is SGHRS and CDR2 is YFSETQ. The CDR3 is made up of 17 amino acids. J was trimmed by 3 bases and V by 4 bases; bases with no gene match: 13. CDR3 loop: CASSRGQGSNADYGYTF. DNA for the CDR3: TGCGCCAGCAGCAGGGGACAGGGCTCCAACGCCGACTATGGCTACACCTTC.

This clone has a single count. The chain has TRBV19 and TRBJ1-2, with TRBD1 as a possible D gene (6 bases). The germline V and J ends were trimmed by 5 bases and 1 base, with 14 bases remaining between them. There are 15 residues in the CDR3. The germline V gene has CDR1 LNHDA and CDR2 SQIVND (reference sequence). CDR3 nucleotide sequence: TGTGCCAGTAGTCCCGGACAGACCTATAACTATGGCTACACCTTC. Protein product: CASSPGQTYNYGYTF.

This chain uses TRBV4-1 with TRBJ1-1; D is uncertain. This CDR3 has 14 residues. The ends were cut back, 0 bases at V and 5 bases at J, with 10 bases in the middle. The germline V gene has CDR1 MGHRA and CDR2 YSYEKL. The CDR3 region has the DNA TGCGCCAGCAGCCAAGATGCAGGTTGGACTGAAGCTTTCTTT. This encodes CASSQDAGWTEAFF.

The chain uses TRBV15 and TRBJ1-5, with TRBD1 matching 12 bases. The CDR3 extends over 17 amino acids. V lost 8 bases to trimming and J lost 1 base; unmatched junction nucleotides: 9. In germline, CDR1 is LNHNV, CDR2 YYDKDF (reference sequence). The CDR3 DNA reads as TGTGCCACCGGCCGTGGGGACAGGGGGCAGAGCAATCAGCCCCAGCATTTT. Translated: CATGRGDRGQSNQPQHF.